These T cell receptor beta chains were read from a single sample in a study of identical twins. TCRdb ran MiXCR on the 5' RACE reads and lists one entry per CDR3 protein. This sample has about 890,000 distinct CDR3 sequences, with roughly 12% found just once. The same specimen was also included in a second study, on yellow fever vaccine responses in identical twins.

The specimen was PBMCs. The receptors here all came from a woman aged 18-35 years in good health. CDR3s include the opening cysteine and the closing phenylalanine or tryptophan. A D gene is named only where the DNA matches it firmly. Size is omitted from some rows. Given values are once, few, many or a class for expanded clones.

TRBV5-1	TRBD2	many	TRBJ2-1	CASSGAGGPSNEQFF	TGCGCCAGCAGTGGAGCGGGGGGGCCGTCCAATGAGCAGTTCTTC
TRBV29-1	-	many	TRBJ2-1	CSVDRGYNEQFF	TGCAGCGTTGACCGGGGTTACAATGAGCAGTTCTTC
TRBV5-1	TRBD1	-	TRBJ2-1	CASSFYRGRNEQFF	TGCGCCAGCAGCTTCTACAGGGGGCGCAATGAGCAGTTCTTC
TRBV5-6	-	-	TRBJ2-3	CANNNLDTQYF	TGTGCCAACAACAACTTGGATACGCAGTATTTT
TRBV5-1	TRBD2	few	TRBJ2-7	CASSLPPSGNGYEQYF	TGCGCCAGCAGCTTGCCTCCTAGCGGGAACGGCTACGAGCAGTACTTC
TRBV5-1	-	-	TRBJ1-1	CAGSPEGAGFGNTEAFF	TGCGCCGGCAGCCCCGAGGGAGCGGGCTTCGGGAACACTGAAGCTTTCTTT
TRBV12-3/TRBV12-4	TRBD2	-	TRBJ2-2	CASCLGVSRGSSTGELFF	TGTGCCAGCTGTTTAGGGGTCTCGCGGGGGTCGAGCACCGGGGAGCTGTTTTTT
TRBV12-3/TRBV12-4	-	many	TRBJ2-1	CASRKTSNNEQFF	TGTGCCAGCAGAAAAACCTCGAACAATGAGCAGTTCTTC
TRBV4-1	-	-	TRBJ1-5	CASRNFDGGNQPQHF	TGCGCCAGCAGAAATTTCGATGGGGGCAATCAGCCCCAGCATTTT
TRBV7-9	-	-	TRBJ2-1	CASSISRGRLLYNEQFF	TGTGCCAGCAGTATTAGCAGGGGACGACTCCTCTACAATGAGCAGTTCTTC
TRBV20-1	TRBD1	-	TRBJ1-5	CSAREGGWDRRNQPQHF	TGCAGTGCTAGAGAAGGAGGGTGGGACAGGCGCAATCAGCCCCAGCATTTT